A single T cell receptor (beta chain) is shown here with its context. The antigen this receptor binds is unknown. No per-base quality is available; no much larger clone lies one base away. The data are from a study of blood T cell repertoires in COVID-19 (dated by TCRdb to 2018 to 2020). Context from the whole study: Samples covering the acute and convalescent phases of COVID-19 were provided by collaborators in the United States, Italy and Spain. The dataset comprised deeply sampled blood TCRbeta repertoires from subjects exposed to, actively infected with, or recovered from COVID-19. The prospective study material was composed of cDNA or gDNA derived from T cells, B-cell-depleted T cells, or PBMCs. A freely available public database, intended as a resource for researchers studying the immune response to SARS-CoV-2, is where the repertoires were released. A de-identified subject ID, COVID-19 status, age in years and sex were almost always included in the sample metadata. Where available, HLA class I and class II types were obtained from metadata supplied by the sample provider rather than from assay-based typing. Samples came from the ongoing ImmuneRACE study (first 160 participants) plus 1,254 subjects from 6 global collaborators.

In Seattle, one collaborating source enrolled patients while the infection was active and tracked those patients longitudinally over the course of disease. Whole blood was collected in K2EDTA tubes by collaborating institutions according to the institutions' own protocols. For TCRbeta analysis, collaborator samples were shipped as frozen whole blood, as isolated PBMCs, or as DNA extracted from either sample type. Paper-wide results and their limitations: Clinical and demographic metadata were provided uncurated, with the amount varying by source and participant.

TCRbeta CDR3 regions were amplified from genomic DNA by means of the immunoSEQ Assay, a bias-controlled multiplex PCR. For the original study's pipeline: The number of nucleated cells in each sample was estimated from the amplification of reference gene primers within the assay. To quantify the absolute abundance of each unique TCRbeta CDR3 rearrangement, sequence reads were collapsed and filtered. For each sample, productive Simpson clonality was calculated as the square root of Simpson's diversity index across productive rearrangements. TCRdb's version of the immuneACCESS table is confined to in-frame rearrangements and falls short of the full clone set. An unresolved V gene accounts for under half of the shortfall where checked; the remainder is of unknown origin. The V and J calls and clone size were taken over from that table, and D and trimming were inferred from the DNA. The sample table contains 150,000 or so clones; only one count was recorded for 80% to 90% of them. In total, the top ten clones hold 13% of the sample.

The receptor comes from a man aged 18 to 29 with COVID-19, enrolled during active disease. Sequencing was done on a sample of peripheral blood.

The sequenced DNA: TGTGCCAGCAGTTACTCGACAAACAGGGACAGTGAGGATGATGGCTACACCTTC. It codes for CASSYSTNRDSEDDGYTF. Recombination linked TRBV6-2 or TRBV6-3 to TRBJ1-2; 7 bases in the middle match TRBD1. Trimming accounts for 0 bases at V and 6 bases at J, while the number of junction bases matched to no gene is 16. The CDR3 holds 18 amino acids from the cysteine to the phenylalanine. Here the CDR3 DNA is all that survives: 54 bases in frame from base 1. The germline V gene sets CDR1 to MNHEY and CDR2 to SVGEGT.